The 4 T cell receptor beta chains below come from one sample, sequenced in a study of blood T cell repertoires in COVID-19. Using immunoSEQ multiplex PCR, the repertoire was profiled, and TCRdb retains in-frame clones only, with some absent. The data show hundreds of thousands of clones, approximately 90% seen once. The sequenced material came from peripheral blood. Receptors originate from a man younger than 35 with COVID-19, enrolled during active disease.

The DNA of the CDR3 is TGCGCCAGCAGCAAGGACAGGGAGGGACAGCCCCAGCATTTT. This translates into CASSKDREGQPQHF. The chain is built from TRBV4-1 and TRBJ1-5, with 8 positions matching TRBD1. Germline CDR1 and CDR2: MGHRA and YSYEKL. J was trimmed by 7 bases and V by 5 bases; bases with no gene match: 7. The CDR3 length is 14 residues.

The chain employs TRBV6-2 or TRBV6-3 and TRBJ1-1; 9 bases line up with TRBD1. CDR3 size: 13 residues. J gave up 11 bases and V 4 bases, and 8 bases lay outside the gene matches. Germline V gene data show CDR1 as MNHEY and CDR2 as SVGEGT. As DNA, the CDR3 is TGTGCCAGCAGTTTCGGACAGGGGTTAAGTGCTTTCTTT. Its protein is CASSFGQGLSAFF.

This clone was seen just once. V gene TRBV5-5 combines with J gene TRBJ1-4; no clear D gene. CDR1 SGHKS and CDR2 YYEKEE come from the germline V gene (reference sequence). Trimming stripped 4 bases from V and 0 bases from J, with 10 bases between. This CDR3 is 15 amino acids long. Here the CDR3 reads CASSLSRATNEKLFF. The CDR3 region has the DNA TGTGCCAGCAGCCTTAGCCGCGCAACTAATGAAAAACTGTTTTTT.

This clone occurred a few times. This rearrangement joins TRBV7-8 to TRBJ2-3; TRBD2 aligns across 7 bases. The V and J ends lost 2 bases and 5 bases, in that order; junction bases with no gene match: 4. Germline CDR1 reads SGHVS; CDR2 reads FQNEAQ. CDR3 length equals 14 residues. In DNA, the CDR3 is TGTGCCAGCAGCTTAATCCCGGGAGGAGATACGCAGTATTTT. This translates into CASSLIPGGDTQYF.